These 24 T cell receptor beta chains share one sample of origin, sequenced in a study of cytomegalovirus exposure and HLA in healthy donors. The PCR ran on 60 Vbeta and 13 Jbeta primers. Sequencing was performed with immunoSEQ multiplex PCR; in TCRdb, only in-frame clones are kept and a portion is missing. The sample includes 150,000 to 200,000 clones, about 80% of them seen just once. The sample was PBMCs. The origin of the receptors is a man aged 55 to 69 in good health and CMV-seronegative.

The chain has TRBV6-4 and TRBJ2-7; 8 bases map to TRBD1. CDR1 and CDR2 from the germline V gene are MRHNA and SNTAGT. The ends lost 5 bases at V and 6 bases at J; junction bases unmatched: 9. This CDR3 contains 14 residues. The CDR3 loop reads CASSSRTGSVEQYF. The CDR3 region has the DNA TGTGCCAGCAGTTCCAGGACAGGGTCCGTCGAGCAGTACTTC.

CDR3 coding DNA: TGTGCCAGCAGCTCGGACAGTAACTATGGCTACACCTTC. Its translation is CASSSDSNYGYTF. The rearrangement joins TRBV5-6 to TRBJ1-2; D perhaps matches TRBD1 (6 bases). This CDR3 spans 13 amino acids. In germline, CDR1 is SGHDT, CDR2 YYEEEE. The V end was cut by 3 bases, the J end by 1 base, with 7 bases between.

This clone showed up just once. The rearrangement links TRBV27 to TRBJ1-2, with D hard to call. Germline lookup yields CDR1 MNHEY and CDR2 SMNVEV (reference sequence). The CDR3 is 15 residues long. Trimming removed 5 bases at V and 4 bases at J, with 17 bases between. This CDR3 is CASSPGLRRSYGYTF. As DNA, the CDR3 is TGTGCCAGCAGTCCAGGACTCCGGAGGAGCTATGGCTACACCTTC.

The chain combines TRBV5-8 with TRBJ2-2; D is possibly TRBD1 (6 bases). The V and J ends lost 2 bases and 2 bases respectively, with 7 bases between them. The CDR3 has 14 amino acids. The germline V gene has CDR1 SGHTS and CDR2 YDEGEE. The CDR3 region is CASSLGTNTGELFF. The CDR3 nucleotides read TGTGCCAGCAGCTTAGGGACAAACACCGGGGAGCTGTTTTTT. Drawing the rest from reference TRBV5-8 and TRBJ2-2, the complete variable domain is EAGVTQSPTHLIKTRGQQATLRCSPISGHTSVYWYQQALGLGLQFLLWYDEGEERNRGNFPPRFSGRQFPNYSSELNVNALELEDSALYLCASSLGTNTGELFFGEGSRLTVL.

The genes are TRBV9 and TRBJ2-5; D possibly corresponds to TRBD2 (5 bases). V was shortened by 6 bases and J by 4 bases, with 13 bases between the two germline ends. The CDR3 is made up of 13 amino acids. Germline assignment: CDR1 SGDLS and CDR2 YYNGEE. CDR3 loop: CASNLEGAETQYF. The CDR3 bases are TGTGCCAGCAACCTAGAGGGCGCAGAGACCCAGTACTTC.

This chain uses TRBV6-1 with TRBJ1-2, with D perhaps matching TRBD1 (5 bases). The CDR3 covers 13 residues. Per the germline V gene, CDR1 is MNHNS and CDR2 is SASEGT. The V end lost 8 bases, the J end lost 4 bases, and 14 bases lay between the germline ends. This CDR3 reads CASGGPDSYGYTF. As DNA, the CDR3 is TGTGCCAGCGGCGGCCCCGACAGCTATGGCTACACCTTC.

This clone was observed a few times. CDR3 residues: CASSQDSKETQYF. The CDR3 bases are TGTGCCAGCAGCCAGGACAGCAAAGAGACCCAGTACTTC. The chain is built from TRBV7-9 and TRBJ2-5; TRBD1 might be the D (6 bases). The CDR3 is 13 amino acids. The V end was cut by 5 bases, the J end by 3 bases, with 10 bases between. Germline V gene lookup returns CDR1 SEHNR and CDR2 FQNEAQ (reference sequence).

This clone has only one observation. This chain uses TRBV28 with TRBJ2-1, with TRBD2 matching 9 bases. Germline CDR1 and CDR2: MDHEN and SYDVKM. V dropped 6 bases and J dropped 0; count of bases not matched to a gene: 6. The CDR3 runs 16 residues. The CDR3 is CASRPSGESSYNEQFF. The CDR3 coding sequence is TGTGCCAGCAGGCCTAGCGGGGAAAGCTCCTACAATGAGCAGTTCTTC.

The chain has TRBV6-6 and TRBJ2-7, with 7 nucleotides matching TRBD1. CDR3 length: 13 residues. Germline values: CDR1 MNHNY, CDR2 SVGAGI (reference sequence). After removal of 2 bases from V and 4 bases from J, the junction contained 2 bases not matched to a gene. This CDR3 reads CASSYGTVYEQYF. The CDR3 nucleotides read TGTGCCAGCAGTTACGGGACAGTTTACGAGCAGTACTTC.

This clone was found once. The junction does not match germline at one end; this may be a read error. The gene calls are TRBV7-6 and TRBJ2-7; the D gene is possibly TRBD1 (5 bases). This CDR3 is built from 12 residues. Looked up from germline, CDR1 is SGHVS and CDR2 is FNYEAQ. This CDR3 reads CSSSLDSYEQYF. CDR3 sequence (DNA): TGTTCCAGCAGCTTAGACAGCTACGAGCAGTACTTC.

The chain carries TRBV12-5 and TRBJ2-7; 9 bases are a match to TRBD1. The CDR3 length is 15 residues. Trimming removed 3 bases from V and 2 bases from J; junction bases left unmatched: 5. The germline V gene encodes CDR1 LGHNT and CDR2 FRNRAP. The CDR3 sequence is CASGLPGQGTYEQYF. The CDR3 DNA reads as TGTGCTAGTGGTTTACCGGGACAGGGTACCTACGAGCAGTACTTC.

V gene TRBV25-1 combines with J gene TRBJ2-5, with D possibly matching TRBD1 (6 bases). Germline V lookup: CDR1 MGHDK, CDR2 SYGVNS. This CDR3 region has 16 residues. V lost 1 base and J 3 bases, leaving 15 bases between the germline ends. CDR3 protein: CASSEFLSRGKETQYF. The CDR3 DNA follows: TGTGCCAGCAGTGAATTTTTGAGCAGGGGCAAAGAGACCCAGTACTTC.

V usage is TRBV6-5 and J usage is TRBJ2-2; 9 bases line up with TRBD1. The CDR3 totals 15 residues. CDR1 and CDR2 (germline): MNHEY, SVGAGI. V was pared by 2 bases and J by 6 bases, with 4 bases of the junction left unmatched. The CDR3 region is CASSYPNRGPGELFF. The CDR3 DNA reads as TGTGCCAGCAGTTACCCTAACAGGGGGCCCGGGGAGCTGTTTTTT.

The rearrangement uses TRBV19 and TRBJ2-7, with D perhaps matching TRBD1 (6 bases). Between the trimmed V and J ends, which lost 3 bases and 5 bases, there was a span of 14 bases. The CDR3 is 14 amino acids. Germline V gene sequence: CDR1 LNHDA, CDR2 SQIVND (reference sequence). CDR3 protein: CASSIRGIGNEQYF. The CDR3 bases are TGTGCCAGTAGTATTAGGGGGATCGGAAACGAGCAGTACTTC.

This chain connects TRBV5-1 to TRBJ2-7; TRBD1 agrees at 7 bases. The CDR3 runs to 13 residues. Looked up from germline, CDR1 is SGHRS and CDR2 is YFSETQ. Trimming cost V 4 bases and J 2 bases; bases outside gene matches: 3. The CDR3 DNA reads TGCGCCAGCAGCCAGGGACAGACCTACGAGCAGTACTTC. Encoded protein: CASSQGQTYEQYF.

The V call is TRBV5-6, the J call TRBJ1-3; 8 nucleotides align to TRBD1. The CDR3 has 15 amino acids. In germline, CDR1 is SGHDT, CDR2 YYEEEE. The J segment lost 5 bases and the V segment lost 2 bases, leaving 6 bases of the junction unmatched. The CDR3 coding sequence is TGTGCCAGCAGCTTCGACAGGGGCGCCCGAAACACCATATATTTT. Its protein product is CASSFDRGARNTIYF.

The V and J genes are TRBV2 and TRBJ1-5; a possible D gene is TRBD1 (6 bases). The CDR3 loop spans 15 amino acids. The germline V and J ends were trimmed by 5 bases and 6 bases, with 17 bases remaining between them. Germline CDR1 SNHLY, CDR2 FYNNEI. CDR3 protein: CASSNHRESSQPQHF. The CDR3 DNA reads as TGTGCCAGCAGTAATCACAGGGAATCGAGTCAGCCCCAGCATTTT.

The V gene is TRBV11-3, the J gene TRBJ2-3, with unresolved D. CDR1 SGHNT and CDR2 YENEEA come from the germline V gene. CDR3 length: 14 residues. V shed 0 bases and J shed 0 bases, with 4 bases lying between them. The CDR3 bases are TGTGCCAGCAGCTTAGACGGGAGCACAGATACGCAGTATTTT. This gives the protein CASSLDGSTDTQYF.

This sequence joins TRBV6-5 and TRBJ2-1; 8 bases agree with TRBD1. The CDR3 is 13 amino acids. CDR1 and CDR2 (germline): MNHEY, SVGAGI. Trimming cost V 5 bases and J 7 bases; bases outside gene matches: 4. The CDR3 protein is CASSPGQGNEQFF. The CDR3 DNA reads TGTGCCAGCAGTCCAGGACAGGGAAATGAGCAGTTCTTC.

The CDR3 here is CASSSHPVLQVPHEQYF. The CDR3 nucleotides read TGTGCCAGCAGCTCACACCCCGTTCTACAGGTGCCCCACGAGCAGTACTTC. The chain employs TRBV13 and TRBJ2-7; possibly TRBD1 for D (5 bases). CDR3 size: 17 residues. Germline V gives CDR1 PRHDT, CDR2 FYEKMQ (reference sequence). Trimming removed 4 bases from V and 5 bases from J, with 24 bases in between.

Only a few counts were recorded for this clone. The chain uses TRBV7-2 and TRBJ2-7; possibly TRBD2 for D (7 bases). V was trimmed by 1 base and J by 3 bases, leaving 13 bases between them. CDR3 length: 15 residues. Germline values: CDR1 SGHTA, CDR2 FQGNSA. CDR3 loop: CASSLDPGGHYEQYF. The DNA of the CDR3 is TGTGCCAGCAGCTTAGATCCCGGGGGGCACTACGAGCAGTACTTC.

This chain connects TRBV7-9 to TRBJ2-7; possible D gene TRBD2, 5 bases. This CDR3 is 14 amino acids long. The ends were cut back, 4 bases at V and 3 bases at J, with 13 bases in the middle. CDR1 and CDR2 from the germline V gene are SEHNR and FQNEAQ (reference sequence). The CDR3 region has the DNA TGTGCCAGCAGCTATGATAGGGCGGGCTACGAGCAGTACTTC. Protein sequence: CASSYDRAGYEQYF.

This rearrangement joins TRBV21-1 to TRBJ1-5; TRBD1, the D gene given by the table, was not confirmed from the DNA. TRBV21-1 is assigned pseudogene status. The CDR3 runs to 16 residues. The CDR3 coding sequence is TGTGCCAGCAGCTACCGGGACAGGGTCCGAGGTCAGCCCCAGAATTTT. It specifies CASSYRDRVRGQPQNF.

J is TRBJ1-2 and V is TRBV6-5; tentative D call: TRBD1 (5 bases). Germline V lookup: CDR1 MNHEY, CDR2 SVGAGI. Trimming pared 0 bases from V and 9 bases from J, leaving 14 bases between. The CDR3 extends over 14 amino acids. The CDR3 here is CASSYSPGTSRYTF. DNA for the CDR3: TGTGCCAGCAGTTACTCACCTGGGACTTCCCGCTACACCTTC.